The source of this T cell receptor (beta chain) is a study of Ad26.COV2.S vaccination and SARS-CoV-2 variants. Specified treatment: roughly 19 received Ad26.COV2.S at low or high dose, single or two shots; about 5 received placebo; per-sample allocation not given. Sample collection was performed on day 63 after the first vaccine or placebo injection. This vaccine is an Ad26 vector that expresses the Wuhan-strain SARS-CoV-2 spike. Sequencing was performed with immunoSEQ multiplex PCR; in TCRdb, only in-frame clones are kept and a portion is missing. The sample consists of some 480,000 clones, around 85% of them appearing once. This CDR3 has 14 residues. V was cut by 2 bases and J by 3 bases, with 11 bases left in between. Germline values: CDR1 SGHTA, CDR2 FQGNSA.

The receptor was isolated from a person between 18 and 60 years old who received the Ad26.COV2.S COVID-19 vaccine or a placebo. This sequence joins TRBV7-2 and TRBJ2-7; D unclear. Here the sequenced sample was peripheral blood, taken in a trial of Ad26.COV2.S vaccine versus placebo. The CDR3 here is CASSLNRANYEQYF. The CDR3, as DNA: TGTGCCAGCAGCTTAAATCGGGCCAACTACGAGCAGTACTTC.